This note documents a single T cell receptor (beta chain) sequence. Its antigen is not known. CDR1 is MNHNY and CDR2 is SVGAGI in the germline V gene (reference sequence). The CDR3 covers 13 residues. Trimming took 8 bases from V and 0 from J, leaving 5 bases between them. The collection from each donor was one heparinised blood draw averaging about 110 mL. The sample is drawn from a study of beta chain features in type 1 diabetes. Study-level information: Across the samples, 100 million to 130 million sorted cells were examined in total. Study-wide findings and caveats: TCRB CDR3 length was moderately but significantly reduced in all four CD4+ subsets of Type 1 diabetes patients.

The isolated RNA, all of it, was reverse transcribed, so expressed TCRB transcripts were what got sequenced. TCRdb keeps only in-frame clones here, not all; method: immunoSEQ multiplex PCR. The sample comprises 310,000 or so clones, about a tenth of which are singletons, and roughly 1% rests with the top ten. The rearrangement joins TRBV6-6 to TRBJ2-6; D remains ambiguous. Sequences were obtained from central memory CD4+ T cells from blood. The source is a young man with type 1 diabetes. The CDR3 DNA reads TGTGCCAGCGCCGCCTCTGGGGCCAACGTCCTGACTTTC. It yields the protein CASAASGANVLTF.